The source of this T cell receptor (beta chain) is a study of Ad26.COV2.S vaccination and SARS-CoV-2 variants. V lost 2 bases and J 4 bases, leaving 1 base between the germline ends. The CDR3 loop spans 11 amino acids. Germline CDR1 and CDR2: MNHEY and SVGEGT. Sequencing used immunoSEQ multiplex PCR; TCRdb keeps in-frame clones, though not all of them. The sample has more than 300,000 clones, about 87% seen once. Noted treatment: around 19 received Ad26.COV2.S at low or high dose, single or two shots; about 5 received placebo; per-sample allocation not given. Repertoires come from day 63 after the first vaccine or placebo injection.

The rearrangement links TRBV6-2 or TRBV6-3 to TRBJ2-3; the D is unclear. This TCR came from a person between 18 and 60 years old who received the Ad26.COV2.S COVID-19 vaccine or a placebo. The material sequenced was peripheral blood, taken in a trial of Ad26.COV2.S vaccine versus placebo. The CDR3 reads CASSYADTQYF. CDR3 nucleotides: TGTGCCAGCAGTTACGCAGATACGCAGTATTTT.